This T cell receptor beta chain was identified during a study of Graves' ophthalmopathy and Graves' hyperthyroidism. Diagnostic conclusions were grounded in clinical symptoms, serum thyroxine, TRAb, thyroid ultrasound and orbital computed tomography. This clonotype was counted many times. Antigen unknown. CDR1 is SQVTM and CDR2 is ANQGSEA in the germline V gene. Trimming pared 0 bases from V and 6 bases from J, leaving 9 bases between. The CDR3 is 13 amino acids. The authors amplified TCR beta CDR3 regions, and they did so from RNA transcripts for repertoire sequencing. Amplification began with first-round RT-PCR using HTBI primers, then second-round multiplex PCR was performed. MiXCR was run by TCRdb on the multiplex PCR reads, yielding one entry per CDR3 protein. The sample has approximately 700,000 distinct CDR3 sequences; over 40% are singletons. Study results and limitations: Thyroid clonotypes that were expanded above 0.001 frequency mostly also appeared in blood. In predicting ophthalmopathy progression, the model reached nearly 71% sensitivity and under 85% specificity.

The sequencing input was peripheral blood. This receptor was identified in an adult man with Graves' ophthalmopathy. This chain uses TRBV29-1 with TRBJ1-5; no reliable D call. The chain's CDR3 is CSVEEGEGQPQHF. The CDR3 DNA reads TGCAGCGTTGAAGAAGGAGAGGGTCAGCCCCAGCATTTT. Supplemented by reference TRBV29-1 and TRBJ1-5, the full variable domain reads SAVISQKPSRDICQRGTSLTIQCQVDSQVTMMFWYRQQPGQSLTLIATANQGSEATYESGFVIDKFPISRPNLTFSTLTVSNMSPEDSSIYLCSVEEGEGQPQHFGDGTRLSIL.